This TCR beta chain was documented in a study of shared clonotypes between healthy human individuals. Overall study: With ages of 18 to 49, the donors were two women and a few men.

Concerning this clone itself: Antigen unknown.

The study's findings and limits: Naive subsets usually exceeded memory subsets in estimated richness.

The CDR3 totals 16 residues. Germline CDR1 is SGHTA and CDR2 is FQGNSA. V was cut by 5 bases and J by 3 bases, with 17 bases left in between. Method: immunoSEQ multiplex PCR; TCRdb's copy keeps in-frame clones and lacks some. The sample shows more than 2 million clones, over 85% of them seen only once. As defined, naive CD8 cells were CD45RO-negative and positively selected for CCR7, with terminally differentiated effector memory CD45RA+ cells excluded. Participating donors were healthy, HIV-negative adults free of recent acute infections or vaccinations. The J gene is TRBJ2-1, the V gene TRBV7-2; D gene uncertain. Sequenced input: naive CD8+ T cells from PBMCs. This TCR was sampled from a man in his late teens or twenties in good health. Some clones in this sample may be carry-over from other donors' samples. CDR3 nucleotides: TGTGCCAGCAGCCTTGTTTCCGGAGCCGTCTACAATGAGCAGTTCTTC. It codes for CASSLVSGAVYNEQFF.